The clone carrying this T cell receptor beta chain appeared a single time. Its target is not known. The PCR had 60 Vbeta and 13 Jbeta primers. Here immunoSEQ multiplex PCR was the method, and the copy in TCRdb shows in-frame clones only, minus some. The table includes 150,000 or so clones, around 76% detected once. The sample originates from a study of cytomegalovirus exposure and HLA in healthy donors. Findings and limits, study-wide: A few of the chains that were CMV-associated were confirmed in vitro to be specific for CMV antigens. Presence/absence analyses treated sequencing depth as roughly uniform across donors.

V dropped 3 bases and J dropped 5; count of bases not matched to a gene: 7. Germline CDR1 is SGDLS and CDR2 is YYNGEE. CDR3 size: 15 residues. The TCR originated in a middle-aged man in good health and CMV-seronegative. V usage is TRBV9 and J usage is TRBJ2-1, with 8 bases identical to TRBD2. Sequencing was carried out using PBMCs. The CDR3 is CASSASGTSNNEQFF. The CDR3 bases are TGTGCCAGCAGCGCATCCGGGACTAGTAACAATGAGCAGTTCTTC.